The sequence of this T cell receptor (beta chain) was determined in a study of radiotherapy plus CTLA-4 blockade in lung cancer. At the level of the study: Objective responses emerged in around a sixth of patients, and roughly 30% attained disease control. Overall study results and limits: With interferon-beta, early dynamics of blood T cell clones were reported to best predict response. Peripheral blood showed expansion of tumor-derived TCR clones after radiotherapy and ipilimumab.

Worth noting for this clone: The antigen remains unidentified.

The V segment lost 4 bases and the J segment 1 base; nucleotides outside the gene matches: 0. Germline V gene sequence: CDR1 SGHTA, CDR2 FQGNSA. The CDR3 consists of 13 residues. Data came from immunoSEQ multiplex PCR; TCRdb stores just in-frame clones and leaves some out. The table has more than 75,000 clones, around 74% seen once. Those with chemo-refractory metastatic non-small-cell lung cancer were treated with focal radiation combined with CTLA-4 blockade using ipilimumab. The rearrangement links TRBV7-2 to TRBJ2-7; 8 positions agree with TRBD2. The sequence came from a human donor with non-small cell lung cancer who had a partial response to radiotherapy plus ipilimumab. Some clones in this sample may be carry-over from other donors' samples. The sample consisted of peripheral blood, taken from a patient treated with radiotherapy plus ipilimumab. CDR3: CASSSSGSYEQYF. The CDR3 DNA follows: TGTGCCAGCAGCTCTAGCGGGTCCTACGAGCAGTACTTC.